The clone carrying this TCR beta chain has just a few counts. Its antigen remains unidentified. Trimming removed 2 bases from V and 4 bases from J, with 15 bases in between. The CDR3 covers 15 residues. Germline V gene sequence: CDR1 SGDLS, CDR2 YYNGEE. Donors contributed one heparinised blood draw apiece, averaging about 116 mL. The purity of all sorted populations exceeded 98%. This specimen comes from a study of beta chain features in type 1 diabetes. Study-wide results and limits: Sampled from patients, naive, central memory and Treg TCRB repertoires appeared more similar than those sampled from healthy donors. For Type 1 diabetes patients, all four CD4+ subsets carried TCRB CDR3s that were moderately but significantly shorter. Sequencing from cDNA could over-represent high-TCR-expressing cells.

Reverse transcription of all isolated RNA meant that expressed TCRB transcripts were sequenced. TCRdb's copy holds only in-frame clones and misses some; the assay was immunoSEQ multiplex PCR. The sample contains around 250,000 clones, around 15% of which appear only once. Specimen: naive CD4+ T cells from blood. The origin of this receptor is a man in his thirties or forties with type 1 diabetes. The gene calls are TRBV9 and TRBJ2-5; D might be TRBD2 (6 bases). The CDR3: CASSVSGVTGETQYF. The CDR3 nucleotides are TGTGCCAGCAGCGTGTCGGGAGTCACAGGAGAGACCCAGTACTTC.